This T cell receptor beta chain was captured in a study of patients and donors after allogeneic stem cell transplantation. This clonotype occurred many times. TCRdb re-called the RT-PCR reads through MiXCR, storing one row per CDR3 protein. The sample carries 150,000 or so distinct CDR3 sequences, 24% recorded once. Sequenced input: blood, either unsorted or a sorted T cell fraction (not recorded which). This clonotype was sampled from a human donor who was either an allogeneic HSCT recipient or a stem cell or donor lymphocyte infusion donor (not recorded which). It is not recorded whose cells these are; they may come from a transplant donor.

The CDR3 reads CASSRAGDTEAFF. Here the CDR3 DNA reads TGTGCCAGCTCACGGGCAGGGGACACTGAAGCTTTCTTT. The chain employs TRBV18 and TRBJ1-1; weak D call: TRBD1 (6 bases). With 4 bases removed from V and 3 bases from J, the gap between germline ends came to 9 bases. The CDR3 contains 13 residues. Germline assignment: CDR1 KGHSH and CDR2 LQKENI.